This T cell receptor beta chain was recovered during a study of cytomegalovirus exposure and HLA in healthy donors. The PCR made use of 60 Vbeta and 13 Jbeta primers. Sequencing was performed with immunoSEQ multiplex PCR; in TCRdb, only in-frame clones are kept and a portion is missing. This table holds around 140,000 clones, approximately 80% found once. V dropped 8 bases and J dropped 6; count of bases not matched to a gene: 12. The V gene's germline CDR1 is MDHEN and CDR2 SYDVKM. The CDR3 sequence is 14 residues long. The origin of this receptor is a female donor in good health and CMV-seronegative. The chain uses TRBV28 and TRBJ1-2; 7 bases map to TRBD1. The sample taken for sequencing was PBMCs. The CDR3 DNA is TGTGCCAGCGGTACAGGAGGGGGCTGGAATGGCTACACCTTC. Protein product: CASGTGGGWNGYTF.